The 2 T cell receptor beta chains below come from one sample, sequenced in a study of early T cells in non-severe SARS-CoV-2 infection. TCRdb processed the 5' RACE reads anew with MiXCR; each CDR3 protein has one entry. The sample contains 80,000 or so distinct CDR3 sequences, around 5.6% of which appear only once. The sample taken for sequencing was whole blood. These TCRs come from an adult who was a healthcare worker with PCR-confirmed SARS-CoV-2 infection or an uninfected control (not recorded which).

In its sample, this clonotype was seen a few times. This chain uses TRBV20-1 with TRBJ1-2, with 8 bases identical to TRBD1. The CDR3 length is 12 residues. The ends lost 6 bases at V and 9 bases at J; junction bases unmatched: 9. CDR1 and CDR2 from the germline V gene are DFQATT and SNEGSKA (reference sequence). CDR3 DNA sequence: TGCAGTGCCGGAACAGGGGGTGGGCGCTACACCTTC. Translated: CSAGTGGGRYTF.

For the CDR3, the DNA is TGTGCCAGCAGTTACCAGGACAGGGTCGAGCAGTACTTC. Residues: CASSYQDRVEQYF. The V call is TRBV6-1, the J call TRBJ2-7; 8 bases are shared with TRBD1. CDR3 length: 13 amino acids. V was pared by 5 bases and J by 6 bases, with 6 bases of the junction left unmatched. Germline CDR1 and CDR2: MNHNS and SASEGT.